The rows below give T cell receptor beta chains drawn from one sample of a study of blood T cell repertoires in COVID-19. Repertoires were generated with immunoSEQ multiplex PCR, while TCRdb's copy carries only in-frame clones and drops some. The sample yields under 100,000 clones, roughly four fifths seen once. Sequencing was done on a sample of peripheral blood. The receptors were sampled from a man in his 60s with acute or convalescent COVID-19. CDR3s include the opening cysteine and the closing phenylalanine or tryptophan. A D gene is named only where the DNA matches it firmly. The listing skips clone size in some rows; elsewhere it reads once, few, many or a size class.

J: TRBJ2-3; V: TRBV6-2/TRBV6-3; D: TRBD2; size: -; CDR3: CASSYGVAGADTQYF; DNA: TGTGCCAGCAGTTACGGGGTAGCGGGCGCAGATACGCAGTATTTT
J: TRBJ2-5; V: TRBV2; D: -; size: -; CDR3: CASKREETQYF; DNA: TGTGCCAGCAAGAGAGAAGAGACCCAGTACTTC
J: TRBJ2-3; V: TRBV7-2; D: -; size: -; CDR3: CASSQRRPSTDTQYF; DNA: TGTGCCAGCAGCCAGCGGAGGCCTAGCACAGATACGCAGTATTTT
J: TRBJ1-2; V: TRBV9; D: TRBD1; size: -; CDR3: CASTGTEKNDGYGYTF; DNA: TGTGCCAGCACCGGGACAGAGAAAAATGATGGCTATGGCTACACCTTC
J: TRBJ2-3; V: TRBV3-1/TRBV3-2; D: TRBD2; size: -; CDR3: CASSLASGGITDTQYF; DNA: TGTGCCAGCAGCCTGGCTAGCGGGGGGATCACAGATACGCAGTATTTT
J: TRBJ2-4; V: TRBV5-8; D: -; size: -; CDR3: CASLTGLTAKNIQYF; DNA: TGTGCCAGCCTAACAGGCCTTACAGCCAAAAACATTCAGTACTTC
J: TRBJ2-7; V: TRBV20-1; D: TRBD1; size: -; CDR3: CSADRGREQYF; DNA: TGCAGTGCTGACAGGGGGCGCGAGCAGTACTTC
J: TRBJ1-2; V: TRBV29-1; D: -; size: -; CDR3: CSVEDGPDGYTF; DNA: TGCAGCGTTGAAGATGGGCCAGACGGCTACACCTTC
J: TRBJ1-4; V: TRBV21-1; D: -; size: -; CDR3: CASTKGSEATTNEKLFF; DNA: TGTGCCAGCACCAAGGGGTCGGAGGCTACAACTAATGAAAAACTGTTTTTT
J: TRBJ1-4; V: TRBV2; D: -; size: -; CDR3: CASRRLLEREKLFF; DNA: TGTGCCAGCAGGAGACTCCTGGAACGGGAAAAACTGTTTTTT
J: TRBJ1-3; V: TRBV7-8; D: -; size: -; CDR3: CASTPGGASSGNTIYF; DNA: TGTGCCAGCACCCCCGGGGGGGCCAGCTCTGGAAACACCATATATTTT
J: TRBJ2-3; V: TRBV30; D: TRBD2; size: -; CDR3: CAWSPSGGSKYF; DNA: TGTGCCTGGAGCCCTAGCGGGGGGAGTAAGTATTTT
J: TRBJ1-2; V: TRBV5-1; D: -; size: -; CDR3: CASSLATGISYGYTF; DNA: TGCGCCAGCAGCTTGGCCACGGGGATCTCCTATGGCTACACCTTC
J: TRBJ2-2; V: TRBV18; D: -; size: -; CDR3: CASSLGLANTGELFF; DNA: TGTGCCAGCTCACTGGGACTGGCGAACACCGGGGAGCTGTTTTTT
J: TRBJ1-3; V: TRBV4-1; D: -; size: many; CDR3: CASSQVLGLGNTIYF; DNA: TGCGCCAGCAGCCAAGTCTTGGGCCTTGGAAACACCATATATTTT
J: TRBJ1-5; V: TRBV6-5; D: -; size: -; CDR3: CASRVRSNQPQHF; DNA: TGTGCCAGCCGGGTCCGTAGCAATCAGCCCCAGCATTTT
J: TRBJ2-1; V: TRBV7-2; D: TRBD2; size: few; CDR3: CASSGTSGSSYNEQFF; DNA: TGTGCCAGCTCGGGGACTAGCGGCAGCTCCTACAATGAGCAGTTCTTC
J: TRBJ2-7; V: TRBV19; D: -; size: -; CDR3: CASTSRAGPREQYF; DNA: TGTGCCAGTACCTCTCGGGCGGGACCGAGGGAGCAGTACTTC
J: TRBJ1-1; V: TRBV19; D: TRBD1; size: -; CDR3: CASSGQGGRDTEAFF; DNA: TGTGCCAGTAGCGGACAGGGAGGACGGGACACTGAAGCTTTCTTT
J: TRBJ2-1; V: TRBV24-1; D: TRBD1; size: -; CDR3: CATSDGDRGYREEQFF; DNA: TGTGCCACCAGTGATGGAGACAGGGGGTACCGGGAAGAGCAGTTCTTC
J: TRBJ2-7; V: TRBV9; D: -; size: -; CDR3: CASSPTRGGWYEQYF; DNA: TGTGCCAGCAGCCCCACGAGGGGGGGGTGGTACGAGCAGTACTTC
J: TRBJ2-3; V: TRBV14; D: -; size: -; CDR3: CASSLLGYGRNRTDTQYF; DNA: TGTGCCAGCAGCCTCCTTGGGTATGGGAGGAACCGCACAGATACGCAGTATTTT
J: TRBJ2-5; V: TRBV7-3; D: TRBD2; size: -; CDR3: CASSLGTSGPMGETQYF; DNA: TGTGCCAGCAGCTTAGGGACTAGCGGGCCTATGGGGGAGACCCAGTACTTC
J: TRBJ1-5; V: TRBV11-2; D: -; size: -; CDR3: CASSTSSAGQPQHF; DNA: TGTGCCAGCAGCACCTCGTCGGCGGGCCAGCCCCAGCATTTT
J: TRBJ1-3; V: TRBV4-3; D: TRBD1; size: -; CDR3: CASSQGDRGGNTIYF; DNA: TGCGCCAGCAGCCAGGGGGACAGGGGAGGAAACACCATATATTTT
J: TRBJ2-3; V: TRBV7-2; D: TRBD1; size: -; CDR3: CASSSRQGALDTQYF; DNA: TGTGCCAGCAGCTCACGACAGGGGGCTTTAGATACGCAGTATTTT
J: TRBJ2-3; V: TRBV19; D: -; size: -; CDR3: CASSSIVEGGYRTDTQYF; DNA: TGTGCCAGTAGTAGTATAGTAGAGGGGGGGTACCGCACAGATACGCAGTATTTT
J: TRBJ1-1; V: TRBV24-1; D: -; size: -; CDR3: CATNRVHTEAFF; DNA: TGTGCCACCAACAGGGTCCACACTGAAGCTTTCTTT
J: TRBJ2-3; V: TRBV15; D: TRBD2; size: -; CDR3: CATSRIAGKSTDTQYF; DNA: TGTGCCACCAGCAGAATAGCGGGGAAGAGCACAGATACGCAGTATTTT
J: TRBJ1-2; V: TRBV12-3/TRBV12-4; D: -; size: few; CDR3: CASSLAQGGGYTF; DNA: TGTGCCAGCAGTTTAGCCCAGGGTGGCGGCTACACCTTC
J: TRBJ1-5; V: TRBV7-2; D: TRBD1; size: few; CDR3: CASSLSQGGFRPQHF; DNA: TGTGCCAGCAGCTTATCCCAGGGGGGATTTAGGCCCCAGCATTTT
J: TRBJ1-4; V: TRBV29-1; D: TRBD1; size: -; CDR3: CSAIGTGRNSAEKLFF; DNA: TGCAGCGCGATAGGGACAGGGAGGAATTCGGCTGAAAAACTGTTTTTT
J: TRBJ2-7; V: TRBV28; D: TRBD1; size: -; CDR3: CAARDSTSYEQYF; DNA: TGTGCCGCCCGGGACAGTACCTCCTACGAGCAGTACTTC
J: TRBJ1-2; V: TRBV6-2/TRBV6-3; D: TRBD1; size: -; CDR3: CASSRFGTGDGYTF; DNA: TGTGCCAGCAGTCGATTCGGGACAGGGGATGGCTACACCTTC
J: TRBJ2-7; V: TRBV5-6; D: TRBD1; size: -; CDR3: CASSLPTGQSYEQYF; DNA: TGTGCCAGCAGCTTACCCACGGGACAGTCCTACGAGCAGTACTTC
J: TRBJ1-1; V: TRBV12-3/TRBV12-4; D: TRBD1; size: -; CDR3: CASKGQGATEAFF; DNA: TGTGCCAGCAAGGGACAGGGGGCCACGGAAGCTTTCTTT
J: TRBJ2-3; V: TRBV2; D: -; size: -; CDR3: CASREIDRGGDTQYF; DNA: TGTGCCAGCAGGGAAATTGACAGGGGAGGGGATACGCAGTATTTT
J: TRBJ2-3; V: TRBV6-5; D: TRBD1; size: -; CDR3: CASSSGQLSTDTQYF; DNA: TGTGCCAGCAGTTCGGGACAGTTGAGCACAGATACGCAGTATTTT
J: TRBJ1-2; V: TRBV18; D: -; size: -; CDR3: CASSPGRNNYGYTF; DNA: TGTGCCAGCTCACCAGGGCGTAATAACTATGGCTACACCTTC
J: TRBJ1-2; V: TRBV7-9; D: -; size: once; CDR3: CASSLGQHYGYTF; DNA: TGTGCCAGCAGCTTAGGACAGCACTATGGCTACACCTTC
J: TRBJ2-5; V: TRBV7-9; D: -; size: few; CDR3: CASSSQGETQYF; DNA: TGTGCCAGCAGCTCCCAGGGGGAGACCCAGTACTTC
J: TRBJ2-7; V: TRBV5-1; D: -; size: -; CDR3: CASSSPGGAYEQYF; DNA: TGCGCCAGCAGCTCCCCGGGGGGCGCCTACGAGCAGTACTTC
J: TRBJ2-7; V: TRBV10-3; D: TRBD2; size: -; CDR3: CAIARLADYEQYF; DNA: TGTGCCATCGCGCGACTAGCGGACTACGAGCAGTACTTC
J: TRBJ1-4; V: TRBV2; D: -; size: -; CDR3: CASKSHTTNEKLFF; DNA: TGTGCCAGCAAATCACATACAACTAATGAAAAACTGTTTTTT
J: TRBJ2-7; V: TRBV28; D: TRBD2; size: -; CDR3: CASSSPRGTSGRRTYEQYF; DNA: TGTGCCAGCAGTTCCCCCAGGGGGACTAGCGGGAGGAGGACCTACGAGCAGTACTTC
J: TRBJ1-6; V: TRBV5-6; D: -; size: -; CDR3: CASNQQGIQRSPLHF; DNA: TGTGCCAGCAACCAACAGGGAATTCAGAGGTCACCCCTCCACTTT
J: TRBJ1-2; V: TRBV6-2/TRBV6-3; D: TRBD1; size: once; CDR3: CASRPTGGSYGYTF; DNA: TGTGCCAGCAGACCTACAGGGGGATCCTATGGCTACACCTTC
J: TRBJ1-2; V: TRBV5-6; D: TRBD1; size: -; CDR3: CASSGTRGANYGYTF; DNA: TGTGCCAGCAGCGGCACCAGGGGGGCTAACTATGGCTACACCTTC
J: TRBJ1-5; V: TRBV4-2; D: -; size: few; CDR3: CASSLNSNQPQHF; DNA: TGTGCCAGCAGCCTCAATAGCAATCAGCCCCAGCATTTT
J: TRBJ1-4; V: TRBV5-4; D: -; size: -; CDR3: CASSLDGGASEKLFF; DNA: TGTGCCAGCAGCTTGGATGGGGGCGCGAGTGAAAAACTGTTTTTT
J: TRBJ1-2; V: TRBV4-3; D: TRBD1; size: -; CDR3: CASSQTTGDYGYTF; DNA: TGCGCCAGCAGCCAAACAACAGGGGACTATGGCTACACCTTC
J: TRBJ2-7; V: TRBV28; D: TRBD1; size: -; CDR3: CASTPWTGVSYEQYF; DNA: TGTGCCAGCACTCCCTGGACAGGGGTTTCCTACGAGCAGTACTTC